This record covers a single TCR beta chain. The source of the sample is a study of shared clonotypes between healthy human individuals. The ends were cut back, 4 bases at V and 9 bases at J, with 14 bases in the middle. This CDR3 has 14 amino acids. From germline, CDR1 is SGHRS and CDR2 YFSETQ. TCRdb keeps only in-frame clones here, not all; method: immunoSEQ multiplex PCR. This table has 2 million or so clones, over 85% appearing once. The sequencing input was naive CD4+ T cells sorted from blood. Described subset: CD45RA+ positively selected. V gene TRBV5-1 combines with J gene TRBJ1-6; D uncertain. This sequence was found in a man aged 18 to 30 in good health. The CDR3, as DNA: TGCGCCAGCAGCCCCGGCCAGCCCCTTTCACCCCTCCACTTT. This translates into CASSPGQPLSPLHF.